These 27 T cell receptor beta chains came from one sample sequenced in a study of regulatory T cells in long-lasting Graves disease. Combining iRepertoire HTBI primers with Arm-PCR of CDR3 regions, the authors built TCR beta libraries. TCRdb re-analysed the multiplex PCR reads in MiXCR, keeping a single row per CDR3 protein. The table has about 560,000 distinct CDR3 sequences, roughly 16% seen once. The time point was: newly diagnosed GD, antithyroid drugs for less than 3 months. PBMC-extracted RNA yielded the TCR library. The sample was also reused in another study, on T cells in Graves' hyperthyroidism and ophthalmopathy.

The source material was peripheral blood mononuclear cells (PBMCs), sampled at new diagnosis, from a patient treated with antithyroid drugs. Source of these receptors: a man aged 18 to 29 with Graves disease.

This chain connects TRBV11-2 to TRBJ1-6, with 7 bases matching TRBD1. The J segment lost 6 bases and the V segment lost 0 bases, leaving 2 bases of the junction unmatched. The germline V gene has CDR1 SGHAT and CDR2 FQNNGV. The CDR3 runs 15 residues. The CDR3 is CASSLDTGVNSPLHF. Written as DNA, the CDR3 is TGTGCCAGCAGCTTAGATACAGGGGTTAATTCACCCCTCCACTTT.

In its sample, this clonotype was seen a few times. CDR3 nucleotides: TGTGCCAGCAGGCCGGGACAGGGGGCGGGCACTGAAGCTTTCTTT. Its protein is CASRPGQGAGTEAFF. The chain employs TRBV12-3 or TRBV12-4 and TRBJ1-1, with 12 bases matching TRBD1. The CDR3 runs to 15 residues. Trimming at V came to 6 bases and at J to 4 bases, leaving 6 bases not matched to a gene.

This clonotype has just one count. This could be a read error, since a much larger clone is one nucleotide away. V is TRBV7-3 and J is TRBJ1-1; possible D gene TRBD1, 6 bases. The length of the CDR3 is 14 residues. Germline V gene data show CDR1 as SGHTA and CDR2 as FQGTGA. The CDR3 nucleotides read TGTGCCAGCGGCTTAGGGGGAGAGATCGCTGAAGCTTTCTTT. Translation gives CASGLGGEIAEAFF. Variable domain in full (rest from reference TRBV7-3 and TRBJ1-1): GAGVSQTPSNKVTEKGKYVELRCDPISGHTALYWYRQSLGQGPEFLIYFQGTGAADDSGLPNDRFFAVRPEGSVSTLKIQRTERGDSAVYLCASGLGGEIAEAFFGQGTRLTVV.

There are many counts of this clonotype. The gene calls are TRBV5-1 and TRBJ2-7, with 13 bases fitting TRBD2. J lost 3 bases, V lost 4 bases, and 4 bases had no gene match. There are 15 residues in the CDR3. Germline-derived CDR1 and CDR2 are SGHRS and YFSETQ. The CDR3 spells CASSKGLAGNYEQYF. DNA of the CDR3: TGCGCCAGCAGCAAGGGACTAGCGGGGAACTACGAGCAGTACTTC.

As for this clonotype: This likely reflects a read error, since a far larger clone is one base away. This chain connects TRBV7-8 to TRBJ2-7, with 12 bases lining up with TRBD1. Trimming at V came to 11 bases and at J to 5 bases, leaving 13 bases not matched to a gene. The CDR3 has 15 amino acids. The V gene's germline CDR1 is SGHVS and CDR2 FQNEAQ. The CDR3 DNA reads TGTGCCCGGAGTGGGACAGGGGGCGTAGCCGACGAGCAGTACTTC. Translated, it gives CARSGTGGVADEQYF.

This clonotype occurred a few times. The genes are TRBV19 and TRBJ2-5; 7 nucleotides align to TRBD2. Germline CDR1 reads LNHDA; CDR2 reads SQIVND (reference sequence). The CDR3 has 17 residues. V shed 1 base and J 1 base; nucleotides not matched to a gene: 9. The CDR3 loop reads CASSIGPAGMIQETQYF. CDR3 nucleotide sequence: TGTGCCAGTAGTATAGGGCCAGCGGGAATGATCCAAGAGACCCAGTACTTC.

This clonotype came up many times. CDR3 DNA: TGTGCCAGCAGGGCGACAGGGAATGAGCCCTACGAGCAGTACTTC. This codes for CASRATGNEPYEQYF. The chain employs TRBV28 and TRBJ2-7; 7 bases line up with TRBD1. CDR1 is MDHEN, CDR2 SYDVKM, per germline. With V trimmed by 6 bases and J by 2 bases, 10 bases remained unmatched. The CDR3 extends over 15 amino acids.

This clonotype came up a few times. V and J are TRBV7-9 and TRBJ2-7; 10 bases map to TRBD1. V dropped 5 bases and J dropped 2; count of bases not matched to a gene: 6. Germline-derived CDR1 and CDR2 are SEHNR and FQNEAQ (reference sequence). The CDR3 runs to 15 residues. DNA of the CDR3: TGTGCCAGCAGCGGACAGGGGGGGAGAACCTACGAGCAGTACTTC. Its protein is CASSGQGGRTYEQYF.

This clonotype was counted a few times. J is TRBJ2-5 and V is TRBV20-1, with 10 bases that match TRBD2. Germline V gives CDR1 DFQATT, CDR2 SNEGSKA (reference sequence). The trim removed 2 bases at V and 6 bases at J, leaving 3 bases unmatched. CDR3 length equals 13 residues. This CDR3 is CSARLAGVQTQYF. For the CDR3, the DNA is TGCAGTGCTAGACTAGCGGGAGTTCAGACCCAGTACTTC.

The chain has TRBV28 and TRBJ2-6, with 9 positions matching TRBD1. Germline V gives CDR1 MDHEN, CDR2 SYDVKM. The CDR3 totals 17 residues. The V gene end was trimmed by 2 bases and the J gene end by 0 bases; junction bases not matched to a gene: 2. CDR3 loop: CASSLGTGISGANVLTF. The DNA of the CDR3 is TGTGCCAGCAGTTTAGGGACAGGGATCTCTGGGGCCAACGTCCTGACTTTC. Variable domain in full (rest from reference TRBV28 and TRBJ2-6): DVKVTQSSRYLVKRTGEKVFLECVQDMDHENMFWYRQDPGLGLRLIYFSYDVKMKEKGDIPEGYSVSREKKERFSLILESASTNQTSMYLCASSLGTGISGANVLTFGAGSRLTVL.

This clonotype was found many times. This sequence joins TRBV20-1 and TRBJ2-3; either TRBD1 or TRBD2 may supply D (5 bases each). The CDR3 has 13 amino acids. Germline CDR1 is DFQATT and CDR2 is SNEGSKA (reference sequence). V was trimmed by 5 bases and J by 2 bases, leaving 11 bases between them. This CDR3 reads CSARDGITDTQYF. The CDR3 DNA sequence: TGCAGTGCTCGGGACGGAATCACAGATACGCAGTATTTT.

On this clonotype: The junction shows a germline mismatch at one end, possibly a read error. The chain joins TRBV3-1 to TRBJ1-2, with 8 bases fitting TRBD1. The CDR3 length is 14 residues. Germline V CDR1 and CDR2: LGHDT, YNNKEL (reference sequence). The CDR3 bases are TGTGTCAGCAGCCGGGGACAGGCCGCACGTGGCTACACCTTC. It translates to CVSSRGQAARGYTF.

The genes are TRBV28 and TRBJ1-2, with 8 positions matching TRBD1. The CDR3 is 17 amino acids. The junction had 17 bases not matched to a gene; V was cut back by 4 bases and J by 7 bases. CDR1 and CDR2 from the germline V gene are MDHEN and SYDVKM. The CDR3 reads CASSSQSKTGVRVGYTF. The DNA of the CDR3 is TGTGCCAGCAGTTCCCAGAGTAAGACAGGGGTTCGAGTTGGCTACACCTTC.

This clonotype showed up many times. This chain connects TRBV7-8 to TRBJ2-7, with TRBD2 as a possible D gene (5 bases). The germline V gene encodes CDR1 SGHVS and CDR2 FQNEAQ. V lost 1 base and J 0 bases, leaving 10 bases between the germline ends. CDR3 size: 15 residues. The CDR3 DNA reads TGTGCCAGCAGCTTAGGGACTTATAGCTCCTACGAGCAGTACTTC. The encoded protein is CASSLGTYSSYEQYF.

As for this clonotype: A much larger clone is a single base away; this may be a read error. The CDR3 bases are TGTGCCAGCAGTTACTCCGGGGAGGGTCAGCCCCAGCATTTT. This encodes CASSYSGEGQPQHF. The chain uses TRBV6-2 or TRBV6-3 and TRBJ1-5; no firm D call. CDR3 length equals 14 residues. Trimming removed 0 bases at V and 6 bases at J, with 9 bases between. Germline V gene sequence: CDR1 MNHEY, CDR2 SVGEGT.

V gene TRBV6-9 combines with J gene TRBJ2-2, with TRBD2 matching over 10 bases. Germline V CDR1 and CDR2: MNHGY, SVAAGI. The CDR3 length is 17 residues. The V gene end was trimmed by 3 bases and the J gene end by 4 bases; junction bases not matched to a gene: 8. This CDR3 is CASSYTSGTGSTGELFF. In DNA form, the CDR3 reads TGTGCCAGCAGTTACACTAGCGGGACCGGGAGCACCGGGGAGCTGTTTTTT.

This clonotype was detected many times. The chain couples TRBV5-1 to TRBJ1-4, with unresolved D. The germline V gene has CDR1 SGHRS and CDR2 YFSETQ. The CDR3 consists of 15 residues. V was trimmed by 0 bases and J by 0 bases, leaving 6 bases between them. The CDR3: CASSLGQATNEKLFF. Written as DNA, the CDR3 is TGCGCCAGCAGCTTGGGGCAAGCAACTAATGAAAAACTGTTTTTT.

This clonotype was picked up a small number of times. The V and J genes are TRBV7-2 and TRBJ1-3; the match to TRBD1 covers 7 bases. The CDR3 consists of 16 residues. V lost 5 bases, J lost 0 bases, and 7 bases stayed unmatched. Germline CDR1 reads SGHTA; CDR2 reads FQGNSA. The CDR3 DNA follows: TGTGCCAGCAGCCTCCCAGGGGGTAACTCTGGAAACACCATATATTTT. Translated: CASSLPGGNSGNTIYF. The whole variable domain, remainder taken from reference TRBV7-2 and TRBJ1-3, is GAGVSQSPSNKVTEKGKDVELRCDPISGHTALYWYRQSLGQGLEFLIYFQGNSAPDKSGLPSDRFSAERTGGSVSTLTIQRTQQEDSAVYLCASSLPGGNSGNTIYFGEGSWLTVV.

This clonotype was observed a few times. The genes are TRBV30 and TRBJ1-2; 9 bases agree with TRBD1. The CDR3 spans 15 residues. Germline trimming cut 0 bases from V and 7 bases from J; bases unmatched to any gene: 9. Germline V gene data show CDR1 as GTSNPN and CDR2 as SVGIG (reference sequence). The CDR3 loop is CAWSVRGRTGVGYTF. The CDR3, as DNA: TGTGCCTGGAGTGTACGGGGGCGGACAGGGGTTGGCTACACCTTC.

This chain links TRBV20-1 with TRBJ2-3; 8 bases map to TRBD2. The CDR3 spans 15 residues. Germline loops: CDR1 DFQATT, CDR2 SNEGSKA (reference sequence). The V gene end was trimmed by 3 bases and the J gene end by 4 bases; junction bases not matched to a gene: 9. The CDR3 DNA is TGCAGTGCTAGGCCTAGCGGGCACGAAGCAGATACGCAGTATTTT. This sequence encodes CSARPSGHEADTQYF.

V is TRBV7-9 and J is TRBJ2-7; tentatively, D is TRBD1 or TRBD2 (7 bases each). Trimming shortened V by 5 bases and J by 7 bases, and 21 bases separated the two germline ends. The CDR3 extends over 15 amino acids. Germline V gene sequence: CDR1 SEHNR, CDR2 FQNEAQ (reference sequence). The chain's CDR3 is CASSTSTSGGGEQYF. The CDR3, as DNA: TGTGCCAGCAGCACAAGCACGTCAGGGGGGGGTGAGCAGTACTTC.

This clonotype was seen repeatedly, ten times or more. The rearrangement joins TRBV20-1 to TRBJ2-3; 10 positions agree with TRBD1. Germline-derived CDR1 and CDR2 are DFQATT and SNEGSKA (reference sequence). After removal of 2 bases from V and 2 bases from J, the junction contained 7 bases not matched to a gene. This CDR3 has 16 amino acids. In DNA form, the CDR3 reads TGCAGTGCTAGACAGACGGACAGGGGGTTCACAGATACGCAGTATTTT. Protein sequence: CSARQTDRGFTDTQYF.

The chain employs TRBV7-9 and TRBJ2-1; D might be TRBD1 (6 bases). The CDR3 spans 16 residues. Deletions cut 5 bases from V and 4 bases from J, with 18 bases between. Germline loops: CDR1 SEHNR, CDR2 FQNEAQ (reference sequence). CDR3 region: CASSPGRGTPYNEQFF. CDR3 sequence (DNA): TGTGCCAGCAGCCCCGGTAGGGGGACACCTTACAATGAGCAGTTCTTC.

In this sample, this clonotype turned up a few times. This is likely an artifact of a read error, given a far larger clone one base away. Here the CDR3 DNA reads TGTGCCAGCACCCCGGGGAGTAATTCCTACAATGAGCAGTACTTC. Translated, it gives CASTPGSNSYNEQYF. V gene TRBV11-2 combines with J gene TRBJ2-4; D possibly corresponds to TRBD2 (5 bases). Trimming pared 7 bases from V and 13 bases from J, leaving 26 bases between. This CDR3 region has 15 residues. Looked up from germline, CDR1 is SGHAT and CDR2 is FQNNGV. Full variable domain (rest looked up from reference TRBV11-2 and TRBJ2-4): EAGVAQSPRYKIIEKRQSVAFWCNPISGHATLYWYQQILGQGPKLLIQFQNNGVVDDSQLPKDRFSAERLKGVDSTLKIQPAKLEDSAVYLCASTPGSNSYNEQYFGAGTRLSVL.

This clonotype was detected ten times or more. The V call is TRBV28, the J call TRBJ2-1, with D perhaps TRBD2 (6 bases). The CDR3 sequence is 15 residues long. Deletions cut 11 bases from V and 2 bases from J, with 19 bases between. In germline, CDR1 is MDHEN, CDR2 SYDVKM. CDR3 nucleotide sequence: TGTGCCTCGCGAGACGGGAGAGGCCCCTACAATGAGCAGTTCTTC. It encodes CASRDGRGPYNEQFF.

This clonotype has at least ten counts. The CDR3 nucleotides are TGCGCCAGCAGCGAGGTGGAAGCCAATCAGCCCCAGCATTTT. It specifies CASSEVEANQPQHF. This chain links TRBV5-1 with TRBJ1-5; the D is unclear. The CDR3 runs 14 residues. Trimming removed 4 bases from V and 3 bases from J, with 11 bases in between. Germline-derived CDR1 and CDR2 are SGHRS and YFSETQ.

This clonotype was seen more than once but under ten times. The chain carries TRBV9 and TRBJ2-1; 11 nucleotides align to TRBD2. V lost 3 bases and J lost 0; bases outside the gene matches: 2. The germline gives CDR1 SGDLS, CDR2 YYNGEE. The CDR3 sequence is 16 residues long. The CDR3 loop reads CASSGLAGSSYNEQFF. CDR3 sequence (DNA): TGTGCCAGCAGCGGACTAGCGGGGAGCTCCTACAATGAGCAGTTCTTC. The full variable domain, completed using reference TRBV9 and TRBJ2-1, is DSGVTQTPKHLITATGQRVTLRCSPRSGDLSVYWYQQSLDQGLQFLIQYYNGEERAKGNILERFSAQQFPDLHSELNLSSLELGDSALYFCASSGLAGSSYNEQFFGPGTRLTVL.